Following are 17 T cell receptor beta chains from one sample sequenced in a study of T cells in localized non-small cell lung cancer. Sequenced by immunoSEQ multiplex PCR; TCRdb stores in-frame clones only, minus some. The sample has 30,000 to 35,000 clones, 88% seen once. The source material was peripheral blood, sampled before any cancer treatment. The receptors originated from a woman aged 35-75 years with stage I lung adenocarcinoma.

The chain recombines TRBV7-9 with TRBJ2-3; unclear D gene. The germline V gene has CDR1 SEHNR and CDR2 FQNEAQ (reference sequence). There are 13 residues in the CDR3. V was clipped by 2 bases and J by 3 bases, with 6 bases between them. CDR3 coding DNA: TGTGCCAGCAGCTTATCTACGACAGATACGCAGTATTTT. Translated: CASSLSTTDTQYF.

The chain combines TRBV13 with TRBJ2-7; 8 nucleotides agree with TRBD2. Germline loops: CDR1 PRHDT, CDR2 FYEKMQ (reference sequence). Trimming cost V 5 bases and J 3 bases; bases outside gene matches: 0. The CDR3 sequence is 12 residues long. Here the CDR3 reads CASSRGGYEQYF. The CDR3 DNA follows: TGTGCCAGCAGCCGGGGGGGCTACGAGCAGTACTTC.

The V gene is TRBV15, the J gene TRBJ1-2, with 9 positions matching TRBD1. CDR3 length equals 15 residues. Unmatched junction bases numbered 4, after V lost 1 base and J lost 4 bases. CDR1 is LNHNV and CDR2 is YYDKDF in the germline V gene (reference sequence). This CDR3 reads CATSRGQGGPYGYTF. CDR3 nucleotides: TGTGCCACCAGCAGAGGACAGGGGGGACCCTATGGCTACACCTTC.

This chain uses TRBV7-9 with TRBJ2-7; 8 positions agree with TRBD1. The CDR3 loop spans 19 amino acids. V lost 1 base to trimming and J lost 5 bases; unmatched junction nucleotides: 19. The germline V gene has CDR1 SEHNR and CDR2 FQNEAQ (reference sequence). The CDR3 loop reads CASSLGTGSSLGKGNEQYF. The CDR3 DNA reads TGTGCCAGCAGCTTAGGGACAGGGTCCAGCCTCGGTAAAGGAAACGAGCAGTACTTC.

The chain is built from TRBV29-1 and TRBJ2-7, with 8 bases lining up with TRBD1. Germline V lookup: CDR1 SQVTM, CDR2 ANQGSEA. With 6 bases clipped from V and 4 bases from J, the junction kept 8 bases outside the gene matches. The CDR3 length is 13 residues. Written as DNA, the CDR3 is TGCAGCGTGTTAGGACAGGGTGGGTACGAGCAGTACTTC. Its translation: CSVLGQGGYEQYF.

The rearrangement links TRBV9 to TRBJ1-1, with D maybe TRBD1 (5 bases). Germline V CDR1 and CDR2: SGDLS, YYNGEE. CDR3 length: 16 amino acids. V lost 0 bases to trimming and J lost 6 bases, with 18 bases between them. CDR3 amino acids: CASSVGRGGAAPEAFF. CDR3 coding DNA: TGTGCCAGCAGCGTAGGTCGCGGGGGAGCCGCCCCTGAAGCTTTCTTT.

The rearrangement uses TRBV4-3 and TRBJ2-1; no clear D. This CDR3 comprises 12 residues. Looked up from germline, CDR1 is LGHNA and CDR2 is YSLEER. V was trimmed by 0 bases and J by 7 bases, leaving 4 bases between them. Written as DNA, the CDR3 is TGCGCCAGCAGCCAAGAGGGGAATGAGCAGTTCTTC. Amino acids: CASSQEGNEQFF.

The chain carries TRBV19 and TRBJ2-7; 12 bases match TRBD1. CDR1 LNHDA and CDR2 SQIVND come from the germline V gene (reference sequence). The V and J ends lost 6 bases and 0 bases, in that order; junction bases with no gene match: 3. The CDR3 has 15 amino acids. The CDR3 is CASRPGQGASYEQYF. The CDR3 DNA sequence: TGTGCCAGTAGACCGGGACAGGGGGCCTCCTACGAGCAGTACTTC. The full variable domain, completed using reference TRBV19 and TRBJ2-7, is DGGITQSPKYLFRKEGQNVTLSCEQNLNHDAMYWYRQDPGQGLRLIYYSQIVNDFQKGDIAEGYSVSREKKESFPLTVTSAQKNPTAFYLCASRPGQGASYEQYFGPGTRLTVT.

This chain uses TRBV7-8 with TRBJ2-5, with 10 bases identical to TRBD2. The junction had 2 bases not matched to a gene; V was cut back by 1 base and J by 3 bases. Germline V gives CDR1 SGHVS, CDR2 FQNEAQ. The CDR3 spans 15 residues. The CDR3 nucleotides read TGTGCCAGCAGCTTAGGTGGACTAGCGGAAGAGACCCAGTACTTC. Its protein is CASSLGGLAEETQYF.

V is TRBV5-5 and J is TRBJ2-7; 7 nucleotides line up with TRBD1. The CDR3 is 14 amino acids. Germline V gene lookup returns CDR1 SGHKS and CDR2 YYEKEE (reference sequence). Trimming removed 0 bases from V and 4 bases from J; junction bases left unmatched: 4. The CDR3 coding sequence is TGTGCCAGCAGCTTGGAGGGGGCTGCGTACGAGCAGTACTTC. It encodes CASSLEGAAYEQYF.

This rearrangement joins TRBV6-5 to TRBJ1-2; 8 bases fit TRBD1. With 4 bases clipped from V and 5 bases from J, the junction kept 6 bases outside the gene matches. The CDR3 length is 14 residues. Germline V lookup: CDR1 MNHEY, CDR2 SVGAGI. The CDR3: CASSWDRNVYGYTF. The CDR3 nucleotides are TGTGCCAGCAGTTGGGACAGGAACGTATATGGCTACACCTTC.

The chain combines TRBV10-3 with TRBJ2-7; TRBD1 matches at 7 bases. The CDR3 is made up of 15 amino acids. The V gene end was trimmed by 8 bases and the J gene end by 1 base; junction bases not matched to a gene: 11. Germline V gene data show CDR1 as ENHRY and CDR2 as SYGVKD. The CDR3: CAIAHPDRPSYEQYF. CDR3 sequence (DNA): TGTGCCATCGCACACCCGGACAGGCCTTCCTACGAGCAGTACTTC.

The genes are TRBV19 and TRBJ2-6, with D hard to call. This CDR3 has 14 residues. CDR1 LNHDA and CDR2 SQIVND come from the germline V gene (reference sequence). Trimming stripped 5 bases from V and 3 bases from J, with 8 bases between. The DNA of the CDR3 is TGTGCCAGTAGTCGAGGCGGTGGGGCCAACGTCCTGACTTTC. It translates to CASSRGGGANVLTF.

This clone occurred a few times. The chain is built from TRBV6-5 and TRBJ2-5, with 8 nucleotides matching TRBD1. The germline V gene encodes CDR1 MNHEY and CDR2 SVGAGI. Trimming took 0 bases from V and 4 from J; bases not matched to a gene: 4. The CDR3 extends over 15 amino acids. DNA of the CDR3: TGTGCCAGCAGTTACTCCACGACAGGGGTAGAGACCCAGTACTTC. It yields the protein CASSYSTTGVETQYF.

V gene TRBV7-2 combines with J gene TRBJ2-5, with 9 positions matching TRBD2. V dropped 5 bases and J dropped 1; count of bases not matched to a gene: 5. The germline V gene has CDR1 SGHTA and CDR2 FQGNSA. The CDR3 runs to 15 residues. Here the CDR3 reads CASSPRLAVQETQYF. CDR3 nucleotides: TGTGCCAGCAGCCCGAGACTAGCGGTCCAAGAGACCCAGTACTTC.

This rearrangement joins TRBV7-2 to TRBJ2-3; tentatively, D is TRBD1 (6 bases). V was trimmed by 5 bases and J by 3 bases, leaving 15 bases between them. This CDR3 comprises 15 residues. In germline, CDR1 is SGHTA, CDR2 FQGNSA. CDR3 sequence: CASSTWTDSTDTQYF. CDR3 DNA: TGTGCCAGCAGCACCTGGACAGACTCGACAGATACGCAGTATTTT.

This chain joins TRBV5-4 and TRBJ2-7; D might be TRBD1 (6 bases). Germline V gene data show CDR1 as SGHNT and CDR2 as YYREEE (reference sequence). The CDR3 runs to 13 residues. V dropped 4 bases and J dropped 4 bases, with 12 bases sitting between them. The CDR3, as DNA: TGTGCCAGCAGCAGAAAAACAGGGTACGAGCAGTACTTC. This gives the protein CASSRKTGYEQYF.